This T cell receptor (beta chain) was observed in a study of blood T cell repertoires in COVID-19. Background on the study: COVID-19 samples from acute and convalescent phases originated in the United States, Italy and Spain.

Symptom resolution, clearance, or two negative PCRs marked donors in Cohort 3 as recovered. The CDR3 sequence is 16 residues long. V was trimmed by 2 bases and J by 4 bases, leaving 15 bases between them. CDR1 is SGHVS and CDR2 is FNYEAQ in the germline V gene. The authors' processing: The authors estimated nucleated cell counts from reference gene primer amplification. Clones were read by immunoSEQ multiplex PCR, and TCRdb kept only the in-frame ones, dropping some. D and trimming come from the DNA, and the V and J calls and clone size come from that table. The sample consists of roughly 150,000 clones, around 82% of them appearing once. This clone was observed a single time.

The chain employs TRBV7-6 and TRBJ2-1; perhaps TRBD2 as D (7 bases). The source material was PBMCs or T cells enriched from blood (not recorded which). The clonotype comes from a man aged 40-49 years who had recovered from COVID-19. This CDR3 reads CASSLRGAGGYNEQFF. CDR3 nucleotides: TGTGCCAGCAGCTTACGGGGGGCCGGGGGGTACAATGAGCAGTTCTTC.